This T cell receptor (beta chain) originates from a study of vaccination and CD4 T cells after COVID-19. The Oncomine TCR Beta short-read assay generated sequence data from the DNA of cultured CD4+ T cells. Each CDR3 protein gets one entry after TCRdb re-called the PCR reads with MiXCR. The sample shows roughly 6,500 distinct CDR3 sequences, 52% of them seen only once. Treatment meaning: approximately 9-day PBMC culture with coronavirus spike peptide pools or control peptides (ViraFEST assay). Collection of the unexposed donor's CD4+ T cells took place before the COVID-19 pandemic (2011-2018). With peptide pools, ViraFEST first expanded antigen-specific T cells and afterwards sequenced their TCRs. Alongside around 10 IU/ml IL-2 and roughly 10 ug/ml peptide pools, PBMCs were cultured at 2 million to 2.5 million per well. With respect to this clonotype: Its antigen is as yet unknown.

The V end lost 6 bases, the J end lost 0 bases, and 20 bases lay between the germline ends. The CDR3 consists of 17 residues. CDR1 SGHVS and CDR2 FQNEAQ come from the germline V gene. The specimen was CD4+ T cells from blood, cultured in vitro. The TCR comes from a human donor in good health. The chain recombines TRBV7-8 with TRBJ1-1; maybe TRBD1 (6 bases). CDR3 in amino acids: CASRRAGAGPLNTEAFF. The CDR3 nucleotides read TGTGCCAGCAGGCGAGCGGGGGCCGGACCTTTGAACACTGAAGCTTTCTTT. The whole variable domain, filled in from reference TRBV7-8 and TRBJ1-1, reads GAGVSQSPRYKVAKRGQDVALRCDPISGHVSLFWYQQALGQGPEFLTYFQNEAQLDKSGLPSDRFFAERPEGSVSTLKIQRTQQEDSAVYLCASRRAGAGPLNTEAFFGQGTRLTVV.